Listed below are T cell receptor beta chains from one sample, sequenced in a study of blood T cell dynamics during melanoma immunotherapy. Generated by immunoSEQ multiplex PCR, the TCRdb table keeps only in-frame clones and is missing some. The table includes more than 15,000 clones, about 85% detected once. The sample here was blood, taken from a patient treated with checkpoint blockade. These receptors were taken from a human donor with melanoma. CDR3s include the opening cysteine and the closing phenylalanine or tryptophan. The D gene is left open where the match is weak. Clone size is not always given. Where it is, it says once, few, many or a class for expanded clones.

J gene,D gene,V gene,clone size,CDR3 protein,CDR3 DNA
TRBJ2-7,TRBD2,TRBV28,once,CASSQLPGLAGDYEQYF,TGTGCCAGCAGTCAACTCCCGGGACTAGCGGGAGACTACGAGCAGTACTTC
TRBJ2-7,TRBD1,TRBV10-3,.,CAIRRTGGAEEQYF,TGTGCCATCAGGAGGACAGGGGGCGCGGAAGAGCAGTACTTC
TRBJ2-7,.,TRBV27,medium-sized,CASRPGVGEQYF,TGTGCCAGCAGGCCAGGGGTGGGGGAGCAGTACTTC
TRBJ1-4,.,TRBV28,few,CASSFIGGRSEKLFF,TGTGCCAGCAGTTTTATCGGCGGAAGGAGTGAAAAACTGTTTTTT
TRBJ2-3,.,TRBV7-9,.,CASSLSAGGDTQYF,TGTGCCAGCAGCTTATCCGCAGGCGGGGATACGCAGTATTTT
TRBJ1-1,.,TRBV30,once,CAWSVGRKAEAFF,TGTGCCTGGAGTGTGGGGCGAAAAGCTGAAGCTTTCTTT
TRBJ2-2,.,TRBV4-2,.,CASSLKPLAGELFF,TGTGCCAGCAGCCTTAAACCGCTAGCCGGGGAGCTGTTTTTT
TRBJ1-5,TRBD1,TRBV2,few,CASSFGQADQPQHF,TGTGCCAGCAGTTTCGGACAGGCTGATCAGCCCCAGCATTTT
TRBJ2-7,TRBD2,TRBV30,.,CAWSTQRLGGSIPAYGEQYF,TGTGCCTGGAGTACACAACGGCTGGGCGGGAGTATTCCTGCTTACGGCGAGCAGTACTTC
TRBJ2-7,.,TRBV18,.,CASSPSGFYEQYF,TGTGCCAGCTCACCATCCGGGTTCTACGAGCAGTACTTC
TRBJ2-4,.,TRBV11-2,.,CASSSRTVAKNIQYF,TGTGCCAGCAGCTCCCGGACTGTAGCCAAAAACATTCAGTACTTC
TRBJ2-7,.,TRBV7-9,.,CASSLGNEQYF,TGTGCCAGCAGCTTAGGAAACGAGCAGTACTTC
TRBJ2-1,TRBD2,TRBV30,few,CAWGPAAGGRFF,TGTGCCTGGGGGCCGGCAGCGGGAGGGCGGTTCTTC
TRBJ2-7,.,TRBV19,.,CASSKAGQIYEQYF,TGTGCCAGTAGTAAGGCAGGGCAGATCTACGAGCAGTACTTC